This T cell receptor (beta chain) is from a study of human T cells and chemical hapten exposure. This clonotype appeared a few times. The time point here: patch test 3, about 24 weeks after DPC sensitization. Stated treatment: therapeutic diphenylcyclopropenone sensitization with weekly scalp DPC. TCRdb fed the RACE reads into MiXCR, producing one record per CDR3 protein. The data contain just over 95,000 distinct CDR3 sequences, roughly 27% of them seen just once; the ten biggest clones take up under 13%. The germline V gene encodes CDR1 MNHNS and CDR2 SASEGT. Trimming took off 6 bases at V and 3 bases at J, with 12 bases between the two ends. This CDR3 is built from 14 residues.

The chain uses TRBV6-1 and TRBJ1-5; D is unclear. The source is a man aged 40-49 years with alopecia areata. Some clones in this sample may be carry-over from other donors' samples. The starting material was whole blood, obtained in connection with sensitization to the hapten diphenylcyclopropenone (DPC). For the CDR3, the DNA is TGTGCCAGCAGCTTAAGCGGGTCCAATCAGCCCCAGCATTTT. Its protein is CASSLSGSNQPQHF.